This T cell receptor (beta chain) is from a study of blood T cell repertoires in COVID-19. The CDR3 loop spans 14 amino acids. CDR1 is KGHSH and CDR2 is LQKENI in the germline V gene. V was cut by 3 bases and J by 3 bases, with 11 bases left in between. This clone was detected only once. Measured with immunoSEQ multiplex PCR; TCRdb has only the in-frame clones, and not every one. Counted here are about 170,000 clones, about 88% occurring once; the ten biggest clones make up roughly 7.3%. The sequence was obtained from a woman aged 80 or over in a cohort sampled during active or convalescent COVID-19. The specimen was peripheral blood. The chain employs TRBV18 and TRBJ1-2, with D perhaps TRBD1 (5 bases). The CDR3 loop is CASSPPAGDYGYTF. The CDR3 DNA follows: TGTGCCAGCTCACCCCCCGCGGGGGACTATGGCTACACCTTC.